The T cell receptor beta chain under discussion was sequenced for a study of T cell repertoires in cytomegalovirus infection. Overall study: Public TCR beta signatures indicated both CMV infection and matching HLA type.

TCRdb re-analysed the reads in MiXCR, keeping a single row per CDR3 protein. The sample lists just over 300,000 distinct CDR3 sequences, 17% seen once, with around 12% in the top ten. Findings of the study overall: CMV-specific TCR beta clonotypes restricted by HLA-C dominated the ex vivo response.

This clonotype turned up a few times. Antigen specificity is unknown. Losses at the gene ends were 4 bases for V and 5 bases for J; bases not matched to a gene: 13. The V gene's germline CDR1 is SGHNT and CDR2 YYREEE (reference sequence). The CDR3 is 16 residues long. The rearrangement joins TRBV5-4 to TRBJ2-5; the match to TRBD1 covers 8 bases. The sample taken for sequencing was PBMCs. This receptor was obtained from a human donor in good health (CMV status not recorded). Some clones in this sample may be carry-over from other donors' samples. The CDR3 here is CASSLDPRQGTETQYF. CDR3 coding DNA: TGTGCCAGCAGCCTGGACCCCCGACAGGGGACTGAGACCCAGTACTTC.